Presented here are 22 T cell receptor beta chains from one specimen sequenced in a study of Graves' ophthalmopathy and Graves' hyperthyroidism. TCR beta CDR3 amplification used RNA transcripts. Scientists carried out first-round RT-PCR using HTBI primers and then a second-round multiplex PCR. TCRdb re-called the multiplex PCR reads through MiXCR, storing one row per CDR3 protein. The table records about 600,000 distinct CDR3 sequences, under 45% of them present only once. The source material was peripheral blood or thyroid tissue (not recorded which). The source of these receptors is an adult man with Graves' hyperthyroidism.

This clonotype was recorded many times. V and J are TRBV6-5 and TRBJ1-2, with D uncertain. Germline CDR1 MNHEY, CDR2 SVGAGI. V lost 5 bases, J lost 4 bases, and 17 bases lay in between. The CDR3 has 15 residues. As DNA, the CDR3 is TGTGCCAGCAGTGAAGACCCTATGGGTATCTATGGCTACACCTTC. Protein sequence: CASSEDPMGIYGYTF.

J is TRBJ2-2 and V is TRBV7-9; 8 nucleotides align to TRBD1. CDR3 length: 15 residues. The V segment lost 3 bases and the J segment 3 bases; nucleotides outside the gene matches: 3. Germline V lookup: CDR1 SEHNR, CDR2 FQNEAQ (reference sequence). This CDR3 reads CASSLTGDDTGELFF. The CDR3 DNA reads as TGTGCCAGCAGCTTGACAGGGGATGACACCGGGGAGCTGTTTTTT.

This clonotype showed up many times. The chain links TRBV20-1 to TRBJ1-4; 9 bases fit TRBD1. This CDR3 is built from 15 residues. The V gene's germline CDR1 is DFQATT and CDR2 SNEGSKA (reference sequence). Losses at the gene ends were 0 bases for V and 5 bases for J; bases not matched to a gene: 4. CDR3 sequence: CSARDLDRGNEKLFF. The CDR3 DNA sequence: TGCAGTGCTAGAGATCTCGACAGGGGGAATGAAAAACTGTTTTTT.

Remarks on this clonotype: A read error is possible here, since a much larger clone lies one base away. The chain recombines TRBV7-2 with TRBJ2-7; possibly TRBD1 or TRBD2 for D (5 bases each). The CDR3 extends over 15 amino acids. The V end lost 6 bases, the J end lost 4 bases, and 19 bases lay between the germline ends. Germline V gene lookup returns CDR1 SGHTA and CDR2 FQGNSA. The CDR3 sequence: CASRPRDPTAYEQYF. In DNA form, the CDR3 reads TGTGCCAGCAGGCCTCGGGACCCTACTGCTTACGAGCAGTACTTC.

The sample holds many counts of this clonotype. This rearrangement joins TRBV6-4 to TRBJ1-1; TRBD1 might be the D (6 bases). Trimming stripped 3 bases from V and 5 bases from J, with 10 bases between. Germline CDR1 and CDR2: MRHNA and SNTAGT. CDR3 length: 13 residues. CDR3 residues: CASSEQGGTEAFF. CDR3 DNA sequence: TGTGCCAGCAGTGAACAGGGTGGTACTGAAGCTTTCTTT.

As to this clonotype: The germline gene is not matched at one end of the junction; a read error may be the cause. The V gene is TRBV10-3, the J gene TRBJ1-5; tentatively, D is TRBD1 (6 bases). CDR3 size: 14 residues. Germline V gene data show CDR1 as ENHRY and CDR2 as SYGVKD. CDR3 coding DNA: TGTGCCAGCAGTGAAGGGGGGGGGAGCTGGCCCCAGCATTTT. Its protein is CASSEGGGSWPQHF.

In the case of this clonotype: Just one base apart from a much larger clone, this may be a read error. The rearrangement joins TRBV7-8 to TRBJ1-1; no clear D gene. The CDR3 sequence is 13 residues long. Germline V lookup: CDR1 SGHVS, CDR2 FQNEAQ. V lost 1 base and J lost 8, with 11 bases in between. The CDR3 sequence is CASSLESGDEAFF. The CDR3 coding sequence is TGTGCCAGCAGCTTAGAGTCTGGAGACGAAGCTTTCTTT.

This clonotype appeared a few times. The V gene is TRBV11-2, the J gene TRBJ2-3, with no clear D. The germline CDR1 and CDR2 sequences are SGHAT and FQNNGV. V shed 3 bases and J shed 7 bases, with 5 bases lying between them. The length of the CDR3 is 11 residues. Here the CDR3 DNA reads TGTGCCAGCAGCTTTAAGTATACGCAGTATTTT. This codes for CASSFKYTQYF.

This CDR3 reads CAWSTAMNTEAFF. DNA for the CDR3: TGTGCCTGGAGTACAGCCATGAACACTGAAGCTTTCTTT. The chain employs TRBV30 and TRBJ1-1; D is undetermined. CDR3 length: 13 residues. Looked up from germline, CDR1 is GTSNPN and CDR2 is SVGIG (reference sequence). Trimming left V 2 bases short and J 0 bases short, with 7 bases between.

The J gene is TRBJ2-7, the V gene TRBV12-3 or TRBV12-4; 13 bases fit TRBD2. The DNA matches TRBJ2-1 better at its end, which makes the J call doubtful. There are 16 residues in the CDR3. This chain's CDR3 is CASRRSGTSGNNEQFF. CDR3 sequence (DNA): TGTGCCAGCAGGCGCTCCGGGACTAGCGGGAACAATGAGCAGTTCTTC.

The sample holds many counts of this clonotype. The rearrangement uses TRBV3-1 and TRBJ2-7; 9 bases agree with TRBD2. The CDR3 spans 15 residues. CDR1 and CDR2 from the germline V gene are LGHDT and YNNKEL (reference sequence). The trim removed 0 bases at V and 4 bases at J, leaving 4 bases unmatched. CDR3 nucleotides: TGTGCCAGCAGCCAAGATCTAGCGGGATTGTACGAGCAGTACTTC. It codes for CASSQDLAGLYEQYF.

The rearrangement uses TRBV7-2 and TRBJ2-3, with TRBD1 matching 8 bases. The J segment lost 2 bases and the V segment lost 3 bases, leaving 7 bases of the junction unmatched. This CDR3 comprises 16 residues. CDR1 is SGHTA, CDR2 FQGNSA, per germline. The CDR3 sequence is CASSLVGTGLTDTQYF. CDR3 bases: TGTGCCAGCAGCTTGGTCGGGACAGGTCTCACAGATACGCAGTATTTT.

To note about this clonotype: This may be a read error, as it is one base from a much larger clone. The chain uses TRBV5-6 and TRBJ1-2; D may be TRBD1 (6 bases). Trimming shortened V by 4 bases and J by 7 bases, and 14 bases separated the two germline ends. Germline V gene sequence: CDR1 SGHDT, CDR2 YYEEEE. This CDR3 comprises 13 residues. In DNA, the CDR3 is TGTGCCAGCAGCCCCTGGGACACGGGTGGCTACACCTTC. Amino acids: CASSPWDTGGYTF.

There are many counts of this clonotype. The chain combines TRBV7-2 with TRBJ1-5, with D maybe TRBD1 (5 bases). The CDR3 has 15 residues. Germline loops: CDR1 SGHTA, CDR2 FQGNSA. Trimming stripped 2 bases from V and 0 bases from J, with 8 bases between. CDR3 residues: CASSLSRVSNQPQHF. CDR3 DNA sequence: TGTGCCAGCAGCTTATCCAGGGTTAGCAATCAGCCCCAGCATTTT.

This clonotype was detected ten times or more. The rearrangement joins TRBV5-6 to TRBJ1-2, with D unresolved. Germline CDR1 and CDR2: SGHDT and YYEEEE. The CDR3 is 14 amino acids. V was shortened by 7 bases and J by 9 bases, with 22 bases between the two germline ends. The CDR3, as DNA: TGTGCCAGCTTTAAGGAGAGGGCTCGTGTTCGCTACACCTTC. As protein: CASFKERARVRYTF.

This clonotype was picked up one time. The rearrangement joins TRBV29-1 to TRBJ2-2; unclear D gene. The CDR3 is made up of 11 amino acids. Germline CDR1 and CDR2: SQVTM and ANQGSEA. V gave up 7 bases and J gave up 3 bases, with 6 bases separating them. CDR3 residues: CSAWDTGELFF. The CDR3 DNA is TGCAGCGCGTGGGACACCGGGGAGCTGTTTTTT.

The V call is TRBV12-3 or TRBV12-4, the J call TRBJ2-7; D remains unclear. Judging by the DNA end, TRBJ2-1 fits better; the J call may be wrong. The CDR3 sequence is 13 residues long. CDR3 DNA: TGTGCCAGCAGTTTCCGCGTAGTCCATGAGCAGTTCTTC. This encodes CASSFRVVHEQFF.

This clonotype has ten or more counts. CDR3 sequence: CASSPRQGPSSPLHF. DNA of the CDR3: TGTGCCAGCAGCCCTAGACAGGGCCCCAGTTCACCCCTCCACTTT. The rearrangement uses TRBV7-8 and TRBJ1-6, with 7 bases that match TRBD1. J gave up 9 bases and V 5 bases, and 10 bases lay outside the gene matches. Germline V lookup: CDR1 SGHVS, CDR2 FQNEAQ. The CDR3 length is 15 residues.

This clonotype was recorded once. CDR3 in DNA: TGTGCCAGCACAACGACTAGCGGGACGACCTACGAGCAGTACTTC. Amino acids: CASTTTSGTTYEQYF. This rearrangement joins TRBV7-2 to TRBJ2-7; TRBD2 agrees at 11 bases. V trimming: 7 bases; J trimming: 2 bases; junction bases outside the gene matches: 7. This CDR3 spans 15 amino acids. Germline assignment: CDR1 SGHTA and CDR2 FQGNSA.

The rearrangement uses TRBV3-1 and TRBJ2-7; weak D call: TRBD2 (5 bases). Germline CDR1 LGHDT, CDR2 YNNKEL (reference sequence). This CDR3 is built from 16 residues. V was cut by 0 bases and J by 2 bases, with 14 bases left in between. As DNA, the CDR3 is TGTGCCAGCAGCCAAGACTCGGCGGGCTCTGCCTACGAGCAGTACTTC. Amino acids: CASSQDSAGSAYEQYF.

V and J are TRBV15 and TRBJ1-1, with D maybe TRBD1 (5 bases). V lost 2 bases to trimming and J lost 6 bases, with 10 bases between them. The CDR3 loop spans 13 amino acids. Germline-derived CDR1 and CDR2 are LNHNV and YYDKDF (reference sequence). In DNA form, the CDR3 reads TGTGCCACCAGCAGACGGGACTCGGCTGAAGCTTTCTTT. Its protein is CATSRRDSAEAFF. The full variable domain, completed using reference TRBV15 and TRBJ1-1, is DAMVIQNPRYQVTQFGKPVTLSCSQTLNHNVMYWYQQKSSQAPKLLFHYYDKDFNNEADTPDNFQSRRPNTSFCFLDIRSPGLGDTAMYLCATSRRDSAEAFFGQGTRLTVV.

The rearrangement uses TRBV9 and TRBJ2-5; TRBD1 aligns across 8 bases. This CDR3 region has 15 residues. J gave up 7 bases and V 6 bases, and 14 bases lay outside the gene matches. Germline CDR1 SGDLS, CDR2 YYNGEE. The CDR3 nucleotides read TGTGCCAGCACGTACCCCGACAGGGGATCGGGGACCCAGTACTTC. This translates into CASTYPDRGSGTQYF.